One sample yielded the 23 T cell receptor beta chains listed below, sequenced in a study of identical twins (dated by TCRdb to the mid-2010s). The method behind the library was 5' RACE. The run used an Illumina HiSeq 2000. In-frame beta chains were kept once TCRdb had trimmed the public reads at Q25 with fastp and called clones with MiXCR. Every distinct CDR3 protein forms one entry, paired with its most common genes and DNA. The sample has about 530,000 distinct CDR3 sequences on record, about 16% of them singletons. 0.44% of the sample is in the top ten clones. Separately, the same data were catalogued under a study of yellow fever vaccine responses in identical twins.

The sample taken for sequencing was CD4+ T cells sorted from blood. The receptors derive from a young woman in good health.

This clonotype has only a few counts. The chain combines TRBV12-3 or TRBV12-4 with TRBJ1-3, with 7 bases aligning to TRBD1. The length of the CDR3 is 14 residues. Trimming took 7 bases from V and 2 from J; bases not matched to a gene: 5. The CDR3 region has the DNA TGTGCCAGCAAGCAGGGGGTAGCTGGAAACACCATATATTTT. This sequence encodes CASKQGVAGNTIYF.

V is TRBV5-5 and J is TRBJ1-4; D gene ambiguous. The CDR3 is 16 amino acids. V lost 2 bases and J 5 bases, leaving 16 bases between the germline ends. From germline, CDR1 is SGHKS and CDR2 YYEKEE (reference sequence). DNA of the CDR3: TGTGCCAGCAGCTTCGCGGCATCGGGAGGAAATGAAAAACTGTTTTTT. Translated, it gives CASSFAASGGNEKLFF.

The chain uses TRBV28 and TRBJ2-3, with no clear D. Germline CDR1 and CDR2: MDHEN and SYDVKM. CDR3 size: 15 residues. Trimming left V 5 bases short and J 6 bases short, with 18 bases between. The CDR3 here is CASSPPGVQRDTQYF. Written as DNA, the CDR3 is TGTGCCAGCAGTCCACCAGGCGTCCAACGGGATACGCAGTATTTT.

This chain's CDR3 is CASSNSASGGSDEQFF. CDR3 DNA: TGTGCCAGTAGTAATTCGGCTAGCGGGGGGTCCGATGAGCAGTTCTTC. This chain links TRBV19 with TRBJ2-1, with TRBD2 matching 11 bases. The CDR3 runs to 16 residues. V gave up 4 bases and J gave up 8 bases; unmatched junction bases: 10. Germline CDR1 LNHDA, CDR2 SQIVND (reference sequence).

This clonotype was counted ten times or more. V gene TRBV12-3 or TRBV12-4 combines with J gene TRBJ2-2; 11 bases match TRBD2. This CDR3 comprises 17 residues. After removal of 5 bases from V and 3 bases from J, the junction contained 8 bases not matched to a gene. The DNA of the CDR3 is TGTGCCAGCAGTCCCCCACTAGCGGGGGCCGACACCGGGGAGCTGTTTTTT. It specifies CASSPPLAGADTGELFF.

V usage is TRBV4-1 and J usage is TRBJ2-5; 10 bases fit TRBD2. This CDR3 is 15 amino acids long. The germline V gene encodes CDR1 MGHRA and CDR2 YSYEKL. V shed 1 base, J shed 3 bases, and the junction held 2 bases outside the gene matches. The CDR3 here is CASSQVGTSEETQYF. In DNA form, the CDR3 reads TGCGCCAGCAGCCAAGTGGGGACTAGCGAAGAGACCCAGTACTTC.

The sample holds a few counts of this clonotype. The rearrangement uses TRBV2 and TRBJ2-5; maybe TRBD2 (6 bases). The CDR3 is made up of 14 amino acids. Germline CDR1 is SNHLY and CDR2 is FYNNEI. With 4 bases removed from V and 1 base from J, the gap between germline ends came to 10 bases. CDR3 in DNA: TGTGCCAGCAGTGCCCCTAGCGCCCAAGAGACCCAGTACTTC. Translated, it gives CASSAPSAQETQYF.

This clonotype was seen only a few times. The CDR3 region has the DNA TGTGCCAGCAGAAACAGAACGAACACCGGGGAGCTGTTTTTT. Protein: CASRNRTNTGELFF. The rearrangement links TRBV12-3 or TRBV12-4 to TRBJ2-2; D gene uncertain. V was trimmed by 6 bases and J by 0 bases, leaving 8 bases between them. This CDR3 is built from 14 residues.

Only a few counts were recorded for this clonotype. V is TRBV12-3 or TRBV12-4 and J is TRBJ1-6, with TRBD1 as a possible D gene (6 bases). V was trimmed by 7 bases and J by 4 bases, leaving 8 bases between them. CDR3 length equals 13 residues. The CDR3 region has the DNA TGTGCCAGCACCGGACAGTATAATTCACCCCTCCACTTT. It translates to CASTGQYNSPLHF.

This clonotype was picked up a small number of times. The chain has TRBV29-1 and TRBJ2-3, with 12 bases that match TRBD2. Trimming at V came to 6 bases and at J to 7 bases, leaving 8 bases not matched to a gene. Germline lookup yields CDR1 SQVTM and CDR2 ANQGSEA. CDR3 length: 14 amino acids. The CDR3 region has the DNA TGCAGCGTCCGACTAGCGGGAGCTCCGAATACGCAGTATTTT. This sequence encodes CSVRLAGAPNTQYF.

The chain carries TRBV7-9 and TRBJ2-2; 7 nucleotides agree with TRBD1. Germline lookup yields CDR1 SEHNR and CDR2 FQNEAQ (reference sequence). The V segment lost 7 bases and the J segment 3 bases; nucleotides outside the gene matches: 8. CDR3 length: 15 amino acids. This CDR3 reads CASISTGVDTGELFF. The CDR3 bases are TGTGCCAGCATCTCTACAGGGGTAGACACCGGGGAGCTGTTTTTT. Complete variable domain (other parts from reference TRBV7-9 and TRBJ2-2): DTGVSQNPRHKITKRGQNVTFRCDPISEHNRLYWYRQTLGQGPEFLTYFQNEAQLEKSRLLSDRFSAERPKGSFSTLEIQRTEQGDSAMYLCASISTGVDTGELFFGEGSRLTVL.

J is TRBJ2-1 and V is TRBV11-3; the match to TRBD1 covers 8 bases. V trimming: 5 bases; J trimming: 1 base; junction bases outside the gene matches: 4. Per the germline V gene, CDR1 is SGHNT and CDR2 is YENEEA. The CDR3 runs to 15 residues. The CDR3 sequence: CASSAHRGSYNEQFF. The CDR3 DNA sequence: TGTGCCAGCAGCGCCCACAGGGGGTCCTACAATGAGCAGTTCTTC. The whole variable domain, filled in from reference TRBV11-3 and TRBJ2-1, reads EAGVVQSPRYKIIEKKQPVAFWCNPISGHNTLYWYLQNLGQGPELLIRYENEEAVDDSQLPKDRFSAERLKGVDSTLKIQPAELGDSAVYLCASSAHRGSYNEQFFGPGTRLTVL.

This clonotype was recorded a few times. CDR3: CASSDPNREYF. CDR3 nucleotide sequence: TGCGCCAGCAGTGACCCCAATCGCGAGTATTTT. The chain combines TRBV10-2 with TRBJ2-3; D call uncertain. The V end was cut by 3 bases, the J end by 13 bases, with 11 bases between. Germline values: CDR1 WSHSY, CDR2 SAAADI. CDR3 size: 11 residues.

The chain is built from TRBV7-2 and TRBJ2-7; TRBD2 aligns across 16 bases. CDR1 and CDR2 from the germline V gene are SGHTA and FQGNSA. CDR3 length equals 16 residues. V lost 5 bases to trimming and J lost 5 bases; unmatched junction nucleotides: 6. The chain's CDR3 is CASSTGTSGRVDEQYF. DNA of the CDR3: TGTGCCAGCAGCACCGGGACTAGCGGGAGGGTGGACGAGCAGTACTTC.

This clonotype was seen only a few times. The chain links TRBV6-4 to TRBJ2-1; D not resolved. V was shortened by 8 bases and J by 4 bases, with 9 bases between the two germline ends. Germline assignment: CDR1 MRHNA and CDR2 SNTAGT. This CDR3 spans 12 amino acids. The CDR3 spells CASDFRYNEQFF. The CDR3 nucleotides read TGTGCCAGCGATTTTAGATACAATGAGCAGTTCTTC.

The J gene is TRBJ1-4, the V gene TRBV12-3 or TRBV12-4; a possible D gene is TRBD1 (6 bases). Trimming shortened V by 4 bases and J by 7 bases, and 19 bases separated the two germline ends. This CDR3 is 16 amino acids long. In DNA, the CDR3 is TGTGCCAGCAGTTACAATCAGGGGCTTGGGGGTGAAAAACTGTTTTTT. Encoded protein: CASSYNQGLGGEKLFF.

This clonotype was detected only a few times. V usage is TRBV29-1 and J usage is TRBJ2-5; 10 bases line up with TRBD2. Germline V CDR1 and CDR2: SQVTM, ANQGSEA. CDR3 length: 15 residues. The V and J ends lost 4 bases and 5 bases, in that order; junction bases with no gene match: 10. In nucleotides, the CDR3 is TGCAGCGTTGGGCTAGCGGGAGAAATCAGGGAGACCCAGTACTTC. It is translated as CSVGLAGEIRETQYF.

A few counts support this clonotype. The chain has TRBV7-2 and TRBJ1-5, with D uncertain. Trimming stripped 2 bases from V and 6 bases from J, with 14 bases between. Germline CDR1 reads SGHTA; CDR2 reads FQGNSA. This CDR3 has 15 residues. CDR3 in amino acids: CASSLSRERSQPQHF. The CDR3 coding sequence is TGTGCCAGCAGCTTATCCCGGGAAAGGAGTCAGCCCCAGCATTTT.

The rearrangement links TRBV19 to TRBJ1-1, with D perhaps matching TRBD1 (5 bases). CDR3 length equals 14 residues. Per the germline V gene, CDR1 is LNHDA and CDR2 is SQIVND (reference sequence). V shed 8 bases and J shed 2 bases, with 15 bases lying between them. The CDR3 region has the DNA TGTGCCAGTGGAGGGCAGGGTCTCAACACTGAAGCTTTCTTT. It yields the protein CASGGQGLNTEAFF.

This clonotype has just a few counts. The gene calls are TRBV11-3 and TRBJ2-2; 11 nucleotides line up with TRBD2. From germline, CDR1 is SGHNT and CDR2 YENEEA. The CDR3 covers 17 residues. V dropped 2 bases and J dropped 3; count of bases not matched to a gene: 5. As DNA, the CDR3 is TGTGCCAGCAGCTTACCTGGACTAGCGGGCTACACCGGGGAGCTGTTTTTT. Its protein is CASSLPGLAGYTGELFF. The variable domain in full, with the rest retrieved from reference TRBV11-3 and TRBJ2-2, is EAGVVQSPRYKIIEKKQPVAFWCNPISGHNTLYWYLQNLGQGPELLIRYENEEAVDDSQLPKDRFSAERLKGVDSTLKIQPAELGDSAVYLCASSLPGLAGYTGELFFGEGSRLTVL.

This rearrangement joins TRBV7-2 to TRBJ1-5; no firm D call. V gave up 5 bases and J gave up 5 bases, with 10 bases separating them. CDR1 is SGHTA, CDR2 FQGNSA, per germline. This CDR3 comprises 13 residues. In nucleotides, the CDR3 is TGTGCCAGCAGCCCTGACACTTATCAGCCCCAGCATTTT. It is translated as CASSPDTYQPQHF.

The chain uses TRBV6-1 and TRBJ2-3; 10 bases map to TRBD2. V was clipped by 5 bases and J by 0 bases; unmatched bases: 8. The V gene's germline CDR1 is MNHNS and CDR2 SASEGT. This CDR3 has 17 amino acids. As DNA, the CDR3 is TGTGCCAGCAGTCGCTCCCCTAGCGGGAGCAGCACAGATACGCAGTATTTT. This gives the protein CASSRSPSGSSTDTQYF.

This clonotype was picked up a small number of times. The chain combines TRBV12-3 or TRBV12-4 with TRBJ2-2; possibly TRBD2 for D (7 bases). V was clipped by 1 base and J by 1 base, with 10 bases between them. This CDR3 spans 16 amino acids. CDR3 sequence reads: CASSLGGGGNTGELFF. CDR3 nucleotide sequence: TGTGCCAGCAGTTTAGGCGGGGGCGGGAACACCGGGGAGCTGTTTTTT.